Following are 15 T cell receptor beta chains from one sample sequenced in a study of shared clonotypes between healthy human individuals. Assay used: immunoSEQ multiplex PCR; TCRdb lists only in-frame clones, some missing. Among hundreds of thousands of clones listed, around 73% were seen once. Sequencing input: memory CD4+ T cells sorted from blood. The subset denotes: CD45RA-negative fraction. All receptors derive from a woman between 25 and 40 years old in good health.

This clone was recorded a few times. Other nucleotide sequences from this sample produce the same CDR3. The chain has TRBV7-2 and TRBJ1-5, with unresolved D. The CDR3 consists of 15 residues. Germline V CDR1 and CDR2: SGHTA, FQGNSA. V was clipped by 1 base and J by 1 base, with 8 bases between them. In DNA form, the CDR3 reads TGTGCCAGCAGCTTAGAGGTTTTAAGCAATCAGCCCCAGCATTTT. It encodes CASSLEVLSNQPQHF.

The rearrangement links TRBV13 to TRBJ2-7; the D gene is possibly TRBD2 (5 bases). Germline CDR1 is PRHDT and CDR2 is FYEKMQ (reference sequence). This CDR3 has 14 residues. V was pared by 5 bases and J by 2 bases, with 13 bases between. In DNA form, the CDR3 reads TGTGCCAGCAGCCCCTCGGACTCGACCTACGAGCAGTACTTC. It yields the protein CASSPSDSTYEQYF.

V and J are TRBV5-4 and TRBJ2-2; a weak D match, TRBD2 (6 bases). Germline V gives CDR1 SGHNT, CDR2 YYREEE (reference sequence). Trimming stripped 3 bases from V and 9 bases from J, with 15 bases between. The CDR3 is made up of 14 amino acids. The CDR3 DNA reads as TGTGCCAGCAGCTCCCGACTAGAATTCCGGGAGCTGTTTTTT. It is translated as CASSSRLEFRELFF.

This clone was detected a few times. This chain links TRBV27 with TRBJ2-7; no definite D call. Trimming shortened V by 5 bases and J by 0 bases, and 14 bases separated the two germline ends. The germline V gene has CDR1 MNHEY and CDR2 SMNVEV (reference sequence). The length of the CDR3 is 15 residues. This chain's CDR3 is CASSRRAESSYEQYF. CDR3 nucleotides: TGTGCCAGCAGTCGCCGGGCCGAGAGCTCCTACGAGCAGTACTTC.

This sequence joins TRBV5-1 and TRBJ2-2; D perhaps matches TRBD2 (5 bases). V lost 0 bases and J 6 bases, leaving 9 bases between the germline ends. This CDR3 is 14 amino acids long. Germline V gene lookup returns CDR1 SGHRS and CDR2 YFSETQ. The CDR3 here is CASSLAGLSGELFF. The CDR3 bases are TGCGCCAGCAGCTTGGCAGGACTGTCCGGGGAGCTGTTTTTT.

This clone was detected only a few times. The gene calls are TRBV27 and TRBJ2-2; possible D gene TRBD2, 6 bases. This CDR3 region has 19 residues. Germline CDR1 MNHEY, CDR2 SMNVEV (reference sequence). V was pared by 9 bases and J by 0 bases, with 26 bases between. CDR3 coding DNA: TGTGCCAGTCCTGACGGGGGTTCCCGCTTCCCAGCGAACACCGGGGAGCTGTTTTTT. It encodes CASPDGGSRFPANTGELFF.

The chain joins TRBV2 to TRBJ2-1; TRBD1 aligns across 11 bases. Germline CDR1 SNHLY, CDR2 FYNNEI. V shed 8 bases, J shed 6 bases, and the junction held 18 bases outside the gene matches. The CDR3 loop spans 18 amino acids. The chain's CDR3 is CASLSRPSGTGGVNEQFF. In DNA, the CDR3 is TGTGCCAGCTTAAGCCGCCCCTCCGGGACAGGGGGGGTCAATGAGCAGTTCTTC.

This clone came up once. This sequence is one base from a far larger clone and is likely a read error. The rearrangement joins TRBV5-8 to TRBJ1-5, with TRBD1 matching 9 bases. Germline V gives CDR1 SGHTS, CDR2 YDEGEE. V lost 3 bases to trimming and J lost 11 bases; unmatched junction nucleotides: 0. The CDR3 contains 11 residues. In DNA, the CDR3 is TGTGCCAGCAGCTGGACAGGGGCCCAGCATTTT. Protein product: CASSWTGAQHF.

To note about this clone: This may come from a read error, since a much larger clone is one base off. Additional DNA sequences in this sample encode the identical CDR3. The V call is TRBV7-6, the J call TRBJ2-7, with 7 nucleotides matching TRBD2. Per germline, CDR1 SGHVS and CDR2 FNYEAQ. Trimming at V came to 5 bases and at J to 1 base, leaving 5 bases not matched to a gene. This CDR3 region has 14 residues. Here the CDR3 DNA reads TGTGCCAGCAGCCCCCAGCGGGATTCCTACGAGCAGTACTTC. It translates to CASSPQRDSYEQYF.

DNA for the CDR3: TGCGCCAGCAGCTTGGAAGGACGGGGACTCGCTGAAGCTTTCTTT. Encoded protein: CASSLEGRGLAEAFF. The chain has TRBV5-1 and TRBJ1-1; D perhaps matches TRBD1 (5 bases). The CDR3 sequence is 15 residues long. V lost 0 bases, J lost 6 bases, and 15 bases lay in between. Germline assignment: CDR1 SGHRS and CDR2 YFSETQ. The full variable domain, completed using reference TRBV5-1 and TRBJ1-1, is KAGVTQTPRYLIKTRGQQVTLSCSPISGHRSVSWYQQTPGQGLQFLFEYFSETQRNKGNFPGRFSGRQFSNSRSEMNVSTLELGDSALYLCASSLEGRGLAEAFFGQGTRLTVV.

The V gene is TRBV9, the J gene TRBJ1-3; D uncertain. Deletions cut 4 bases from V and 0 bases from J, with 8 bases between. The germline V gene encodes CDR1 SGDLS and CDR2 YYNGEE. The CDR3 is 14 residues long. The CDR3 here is CASSPGDSGNTIYF. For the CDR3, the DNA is TGTGCCAGCAGCCCGGGCGACTCTGGAAACACCATATATTTT. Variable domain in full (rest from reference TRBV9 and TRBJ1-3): DSGVTQTPKHLITATGQRVTLRCSPRSGDLSVYWYQQSLDQGLQFLIQYYNGEERAKGNILERFSAQQFPDLHSELNLSSLELGDSALYFCASSPGDSGNTIYFGEGSWLTVV.

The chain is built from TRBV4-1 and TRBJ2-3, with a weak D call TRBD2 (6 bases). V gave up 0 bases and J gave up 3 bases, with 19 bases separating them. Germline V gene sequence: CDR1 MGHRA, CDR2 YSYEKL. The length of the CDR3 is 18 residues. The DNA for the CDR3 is TGCGCCAGCAGCCAAGAAAGGAGAACGGGAGCAGTAACAGATACGCAGTATTTT. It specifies CASSQERRTGAVTDTQYF.

This CDR3 is CASSPTGLAGLRHIQYF. The CDR3, as DNA: TGTGCCAGCAGTCCTACGGGACTAGCGGGCCTTAGACACATTCAGTACTTC. This rearrangement joins TRBV28 to TRBJ2-4; 12 bases line up with TRBD2. The V and J ends lost 5 bases and 8 bases, in that order; junction bases with no gene match: 13. CDR1 and CDR2 (germline): MDHEN, SYDVKM. The CDR3 has 17 amino acids.

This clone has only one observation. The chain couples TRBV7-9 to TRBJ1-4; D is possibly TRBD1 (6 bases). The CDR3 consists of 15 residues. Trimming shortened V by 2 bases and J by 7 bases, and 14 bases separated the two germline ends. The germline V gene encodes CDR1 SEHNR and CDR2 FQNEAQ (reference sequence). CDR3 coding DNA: TGTGCCAGCAGCTTAAAGAGGGGGAAGGGTGAAAAACTGTTTTTT. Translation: CASSLKRGKGEKLFF.

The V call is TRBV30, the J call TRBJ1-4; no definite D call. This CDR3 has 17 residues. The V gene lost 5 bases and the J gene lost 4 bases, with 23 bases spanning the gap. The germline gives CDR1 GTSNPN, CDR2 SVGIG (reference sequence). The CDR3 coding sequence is TGTGCCTGGGGACGAGAAAGAAGCAACGACCTTAATGAAAAACTGTTTTTT. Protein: CAWGRERSNDLNEKLFF.